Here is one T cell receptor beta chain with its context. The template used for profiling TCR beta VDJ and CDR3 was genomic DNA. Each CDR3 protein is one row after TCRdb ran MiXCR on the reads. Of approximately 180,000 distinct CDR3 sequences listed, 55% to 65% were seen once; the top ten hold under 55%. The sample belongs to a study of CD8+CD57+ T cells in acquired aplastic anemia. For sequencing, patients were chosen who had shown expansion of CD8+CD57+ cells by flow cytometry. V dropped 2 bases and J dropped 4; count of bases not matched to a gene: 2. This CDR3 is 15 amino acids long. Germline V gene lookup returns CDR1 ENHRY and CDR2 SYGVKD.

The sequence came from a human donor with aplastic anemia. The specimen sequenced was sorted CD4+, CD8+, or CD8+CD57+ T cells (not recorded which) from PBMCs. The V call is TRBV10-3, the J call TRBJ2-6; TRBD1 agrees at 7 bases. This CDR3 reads CAISETGDGANVLTF. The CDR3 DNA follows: TGTGCCATCAGTGAGACAGGGGACGGGGCCAACGTCCTGACTTTC.